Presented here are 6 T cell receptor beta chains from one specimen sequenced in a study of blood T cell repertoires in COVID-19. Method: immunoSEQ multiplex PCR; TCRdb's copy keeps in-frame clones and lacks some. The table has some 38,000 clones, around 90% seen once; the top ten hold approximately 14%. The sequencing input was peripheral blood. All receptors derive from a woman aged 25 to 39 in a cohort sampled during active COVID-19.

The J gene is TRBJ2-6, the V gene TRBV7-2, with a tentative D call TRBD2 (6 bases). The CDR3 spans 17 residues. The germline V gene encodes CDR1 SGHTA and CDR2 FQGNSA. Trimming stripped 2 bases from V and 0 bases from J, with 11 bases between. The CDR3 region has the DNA TGTGCCAGCAGCTTATCTGGGGGGATCTCTGGGGCCAACGTCCTGACTTTC. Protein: CASSLSGGISGANVLTF.

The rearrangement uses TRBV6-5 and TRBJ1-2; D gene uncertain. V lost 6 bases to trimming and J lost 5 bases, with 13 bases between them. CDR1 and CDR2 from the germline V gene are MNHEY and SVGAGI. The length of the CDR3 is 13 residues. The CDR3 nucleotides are TGTGCCAGCAGCCTCCTCGACGGGTATGGCTACACCTTC. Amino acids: CASSLLDGYGYTF.

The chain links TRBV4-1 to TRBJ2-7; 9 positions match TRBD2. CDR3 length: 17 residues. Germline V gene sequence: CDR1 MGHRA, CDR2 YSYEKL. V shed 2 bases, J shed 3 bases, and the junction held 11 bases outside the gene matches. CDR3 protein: CASSQPRVSGRFYEQYF. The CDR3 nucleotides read TGCGCCAGCAGCCAACCGAGGGTTAGCGGGAGATTCTACGAGCAGTACTTC.

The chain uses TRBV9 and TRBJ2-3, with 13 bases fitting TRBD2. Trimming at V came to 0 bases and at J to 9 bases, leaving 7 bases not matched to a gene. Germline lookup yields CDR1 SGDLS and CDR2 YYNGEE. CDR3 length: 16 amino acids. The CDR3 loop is CASSVDPGTSGTTQYF. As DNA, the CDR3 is TGTGCCAGCAGCGTAGACCCCGGGACTAGCGGGACGACGCAGTATTTT.

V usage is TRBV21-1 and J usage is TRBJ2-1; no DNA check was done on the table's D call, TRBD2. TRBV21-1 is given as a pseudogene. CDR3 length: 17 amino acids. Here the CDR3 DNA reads TGTGCCAGCATCATCCCCAGCGCGGGGAGCTCCTACAATGAGCAGTTCTTC. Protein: CASIIPSAGSSYNEQFF.

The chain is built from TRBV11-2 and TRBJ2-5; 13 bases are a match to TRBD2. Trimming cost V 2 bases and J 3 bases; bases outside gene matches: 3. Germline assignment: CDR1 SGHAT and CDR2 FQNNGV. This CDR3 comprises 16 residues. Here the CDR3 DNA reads TGTGCCAGCAGCTTATGGACTAGCGGGAGTAAAGAGACCCAGTACTTC. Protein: CASSLWTSGSKETQYF.